A single T cell receptor (beta chain) is shown here with its context. The clone's antigen remains unknown. The record has no base qualities; no much larger clone is one base away. Taken from the germline V gene (reference sequence), the CDR1 and CDR2 loops are LNHDA and SQIVND. The junction carries 11 bases between V and J, which are trimmed by 8 bases and 1 base respectively. Counted from cysteine to phenylalanine, this CDR3 has 13 amino acids. The only DNA kept is the CDR3, 39 bases in frame from the first base. These data belong to a study of read filtering for tumor transcriptome and immune sequencing (TCRdb year 2020). In terms of the full investigation: The cohort consisted of 17 to 20 male and approximately 15 female patients, with a mean age of roughly 70 years and an age range of about 47 to 85. TCR repertoires obtained by targeted immune repertoire sequencing and by bulk whole-transcriptome sequencing performed on the same bone marrow samples were compared. One main goal was a read-filtering strategy for immune repertoire data, in particular deciding whether clonotypes backed by only one read should be removed. Whole-transcriptome libraries were prepared with the TruSeq RNA Access Library Prep Kit after DNase treatment. Under revised international staging, about eight patients fell into R-ISS I, 16 into R-ISS II and 6 or 7 into R-ISS III. TCR-region mapped reads per sample ranged from about 3.5 to 11 million with IR-seq versus only about 75 to 1,400 with RNA-seq.

Summary of the overall study and its limitations: IR-seq captured clonotypes at much higher depth and more reliably than RNA-seq, and smaller IR-seq throughput sufficed to identify most shared clonotypes. The sorted CD138-negative fraction was composed of a mixed bone marrow immune population rather than of purified T cells. When single-read clonotypes were removed, the proportions of shared clonotypes in IR-seq and RNA-seq correlated more strongly. In IR-seq, 80% to 85% of clonotypes but approximately 3.7% of total reads were represented by single-read clonotypes, whereas in RNA-seq, approximately 73% of clonotypes and approximately 45% of reads were represented by single-read clonotypes.

Every patient had bone marrow sampled at the time of active disease. Bone marrow mononuclear cells were isolated by Ficoll-Hypaque density gradient centrifugation. CD138-negative cells were obtained by negative selection after labeling with CD138 magnetic microbeads on a MACS separator, removing myeloma plasma cells. Flow cytometry on an Attune NxT with CD138 antibodies was used to check the purity of the isolated cells. TRIzol reagent was used to extract total RNA, and a NanoDrop spectrophotometer was used to quantify the extracted RNA. Paired RNA-seq and IR-seq were performed on each patient's CD138-negative bone marrow sample. TCR libraries were built from roughly 400 ng RNA with the Immunoverse kit, using molecular barcoded adaptors covering alpha/delta and beta/gamma chains. TCR library preparation used the same RNA that went into transcriptome sequencing. Sequencing of the TCR libraries was done on an Illumina HiSeq 4000 with 2 x 150 cycles. From the authors' description of their analysis: TCR reads were aligned to human V, D, J and C references and assembled into CDR3 clonotypes with MiXCR, including quality filtering and error correction. The tcR package in R was used to analyze clonotype counts and gene usage diversity. For inspection of raw mapping reads, RNA-seq reads were mapped by STAR aligner version 2.5.3a onto GRCh37 of the human genome. IR-seq fastq files were randomly downsampled with Seqtk 1.3 to test the effect of sequencing depth on detected clonotypes. TCRdb reanalyzed the raw reads on its own, using fastp at Q25 for trimming and MiXCR for clone calling, and kept in-frame beta chains. Every CDR3 protein is listed once, alongside the most common genes and DNA of its rows. The authors' filters were not applied to this entry. Recorded for this sample are tens of thousands of distinct CDR3 sequences; roughly 18% of them occurred a single time. 11% to 15% of the sample is in the top ten clones.

Sequenced input: a population of CD138-negative cells sorted from bone marrow. The cell subset or site label corresponds to: bone marrow mononuclear cells depleted of CD138+ plasma/myeloma cells by negative magnetic selection. The receptor was derived from a donor at least 40 years old with multiple myeloma. The chain employs TRBV19 and TRBJ1-1; TRBD1 might be the D gene, on 6 matching bases. Here is the DNA: TGTGCCAGTCTGGAGACAGGGAACACTGAAGCTTTCTTT. It translates to CASLETGNTEAFF. Where the CDR3 stops, the reference TRBV19 and TRBJ1-1 genes take over; the full variable domain is DGGITQSPKYLFRKEGQNVTLSCEQNLNHDAMYWYRQDPGQGLRLIYYSQIVNDFQKGDIAEGYSVSREKKESFPLTVTSAQKNPTAFYLCASLETGNTEAFFGQGTRLTVV.